The source of this T cell receptor beta chain is a study of human versus mouse CDR3 diversity and MHC coevolution. At the level of the study: Reported immunoSEQ sensitivity was one in 200,000 T cells, with reduced amplification bias.

The CDR3 loop spans 15 amino acids. V lost 0 bases to trimming and J lost 7 bases; unmatched junction nucleotides: 8. Germline CDR1 reads SGDLS; CDR2 reads YYNGEE. Study-wide results and limits: Clonal inequality was lowest in most of the three human donors. On average, humans showed more CDR3 deletions and insertions than mice. Over five MHC II alleles selected the human T cells.

The protocol was immunoSEQ multiplex PCR, while the TCRdb copy is restricted to in-frame clones and leaves out a portion. The sample shows about 81,000 clones, about 93% of them seen only once. Turning to this clone: The antigen remains unidentified.

The receptor's source is a person aged 30 to 69 in good health. Sequencing was performed on naive CD4+ T cells from blood. Regarding subset: CD45RO-negative CD62L-positive naive CD4 T cells. The chain carries TRBV9 and TRBJ2-7, with TRBD2 identical over 9 bases. CDR3 protein: CASSVGSSGIGEQYF. The CDR3 region has the DNA TGTGCCAGCAGCGTAGGTTCTAGCGGGATAGGAGAGCAGTACTTC.